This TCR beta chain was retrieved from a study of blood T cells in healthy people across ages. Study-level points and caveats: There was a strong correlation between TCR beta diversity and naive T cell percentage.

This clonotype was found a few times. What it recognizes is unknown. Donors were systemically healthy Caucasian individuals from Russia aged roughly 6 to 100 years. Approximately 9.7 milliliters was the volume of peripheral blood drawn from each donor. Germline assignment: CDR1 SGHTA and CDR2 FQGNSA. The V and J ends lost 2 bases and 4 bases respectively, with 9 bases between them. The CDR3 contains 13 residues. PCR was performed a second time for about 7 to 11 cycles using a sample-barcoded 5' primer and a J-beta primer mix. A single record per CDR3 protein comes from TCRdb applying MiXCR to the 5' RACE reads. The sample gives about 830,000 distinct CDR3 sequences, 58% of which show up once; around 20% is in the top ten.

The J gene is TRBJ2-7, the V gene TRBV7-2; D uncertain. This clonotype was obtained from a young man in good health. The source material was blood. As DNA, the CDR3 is TGTGCCAGCAGCTTAAGTGGCTGGTACGAGCAGTACTTC. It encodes CASSLSGWYEQYF.